This T cell receptor (beta chain) was found in a study of shared clonotypes between healthy human individuals. Study as a whole: Donor ages ranged 18 to 49 years: a couple of women, a few men. Broader study findings: Of the naive CD4 clonotypes, approximately 5% were shared across a handful of donors. Blood was the only sampled material, and tissue repertoires likely differ.

As regards this clone: Its antigen is not identified.

The CDR3 length is 20 residues. CD8 cells classed as naive were CD45RO-negative and positively selected for CCR7, excluding terminally differentiated effector memory CD45RA+ cells. Original data processing: ImmunoSEQ yielded junction-only sequences lacking quality scores, so filtering differed. Repertoires were generated with immunoSEQ multiplex PCR, while TCRdb's copy carries only in-frame clones and drops some. V, J and clone size are taken as reported in that table, and D and trimming were inferred from the DNA itself. The sample carries about 820,000 clones, around 93% recorded once. The clonotype comes from a man aged 25 to 40 in good health. The chain recombines TRBV21-1 with TRBJ2-3; TRBD2 was called by the table and not checked on the DNA. TRBV21-1 is recorded as a pseudogene. The sample consisted of naive CD8+ T cells sorted from blood. CDR3 nucleotide sequence: TGTGCCAGCAGCACCCTCCGGGTCACTAGTAAGGACCTATACACAGATACGCAGTATTTT. Amino acids: CASSTLRVTSKDLYTDTQYF.